The 8 T cell receptor beta chains below all came from one sample that was sequenced in a study of CD8 T cells in Susac syndrome. Random hexamers were used to reverse transcribe roughly 0.45 to 1 ug of RNA. A single record per CDR3 protein comes from TCRdb applying MiXCR to the immunoSEQ multiplex PCR reads. The data contain about 430,000 distinct CDR3 sequences, approximately 89% of them singletons. The sample taken for sequencing was CD8+ T cells from PBMCs. The receptors come from a human donor with multiple sclerosis.

This clonotype has a handful of counts. This chain uses TRBV14 with TRBJ2-7; 7 nucleotides line up with TRBD2. Losses at the gene ends were 2 bases for V and 3 bases for J; bases not matched to a gene: 10. CDR3 length equals 16 residues. CDR1 SGHDN and CDR2 FVKESK come from the germline V gene. CDR3: CASSQWFGEGFYEQYF. The DNA for the CDR3 is TGTGCCAGCAGCCAATGGTTCGGGGAGGGGTTCTACGAGCAGTACTTC.

V is TRBV5-1 and J is TRBJ1-2, with 7 bases lining up with TRBD1. CDR3 length: 17 residues. From germline, CDR1 is SGHRS and CDR2 YFSETQ. The V and J ends lost 3 bases and 6 bases, in that order; junction bases with no gene match: 17. The CDR3 sequence: CASSSWTVEGAKDGYTF. Written as DNA, the CDR3 is TGCGCCAGCAGCTCCTGGACCGTTGAGGGGGCAAAGGATGGCTACACCTTC.

The rearrangement joins TRBV27 to TRBJ2-3; 9 positions match TRBD1. Germline CDR1 is MNHEY and CDR2 is SMNVEV (reference sequence). This CDR3 region has 16 residues. The junction had 12 bases not matched to a gene; V was cut back by 6 bases and J by 5 bases. Written as DNA, the CDR3 is TGTGCCAGCAGCGAACCGGGACAGGGTTTGAGAGATACGCAGTATTTT. Residues: CASSEPGQGLRDTQYF.

The chain couples TRBV27 to TRBJ2-1, with 9 nucleotides matching TRBD2. This CDR3 comprises 14 residues. Losses at the gene ends were 5 bases for V and 4 bases for J; bases not matched to a gene: 3. Germline CDR1 MNHEY, CDR2 SMNVEV (reference sequence). The CDR3 bases are TGTGCCAGCAGTAGGCGGGGGGGGTACAATGAGCAGTTCTTC. It specifies CASSRRGGYNEQFF.

The chain couples TRBV9 to TRBJ2-1; 11 nucleotides align to TRBD2. Germline V gene lookup returns CDR1 SGDLS and CDR2 YYNGEE. The CDR3 totals 16 residues. V lost 4 bases, J lost 4 bases, and 7 bases stayed unmatched. This CDR3 is CASSTGTSGNYNEQFF. CDR3 nucleotide sequence: TGTGCCAGCAGCACCGGGACTAGCGGAAATTACAATGAGCAGTTCTTC. Combining the CDR3 with reference TRBV9 and TRBJ2-1 gives the whole variable domain DSGVTQTPKHLITATGQRVTLRCSPRSGDLSVYWYQQSLDQGLQFLIQYYNGEERAKGNILERFSAQQFPDLHSELNLSSLELGDSALYFCASSTGTSGNYNEQFFGPGTRLTVL.

The V gene is TRBV4-1, the J gene TRBJ2-7, with 9 bases matching TRBD2. CDR1 is MGHRA and CDR2 is YSYEKL in the germline V gene. This CDR3 is 15 amino acids long. After removal of 1 base from V and 9 bases from J, the junction contained 10 bases not matched to a gene. The CDR3 loop reads CASSQVGSGGHGQYF. The CDR3 DNA follows: TGCGCCAGCAGCCAAGTCGGTAGCGGGGGCCACGGGCAGTACTTC.

This chain uses TRBV6-1 with TRBJ2-5, with D perhaps given as TRBD1 or TRBD2 (5 bases each). V was shortened by 5 bases and J by 4 bases, with 8 bases between the two germline ends. This CDR3 is built from 12 residues. Germline assignment: CDR1 MNHNS and CDR2 SASEGT. The CDR3 DNA sequence: TGTGCCAGCAGTTTTGGGGGAGAGACCCAGTACTTC. This encodes CASSFGGETQYF.

The chain employs TRBV7-9 and TRBJ2-5; possibly TRBD1 or TRBD2 for D (5 bases each). Trimming cost V 6 bases and J 1 base, with 12 bases left between them. The CDR3 is 14 amino acids. Germline values: CDR1 SEHNR, CDR2 FQNEAQ (reference sequence). DNA for the CDR3: TGTGCCAGCAGTTTATCGGGACCCCAAGAGACCCAGTACTTC. Encoded protein: CASSLSGPQETQYF.